These 27 T cell receptor beta chains share one sample of origin, sequenced in a study of response to subunit inactivated influenza vaccine. One entry per CDR3 protein results from TCRdb running MiXCR on the RT-PCR reads. The sample records about 520,000 distinct CDR3 sequences, about 7.2% being singletons. The sample in question was PBMCs from blood, obtained less than 30 months after vaccination. The receptors originated from a man aged 45 to 70 who received an inactivated influenza vaccine.

This clonotype was seen ten or more times. The chain combines TRBV27 with TRBJ2-3; 12 nucleotides match TRBD2. V trimming: 5 bases; J trimming: 2 bases; junction bases outside the gene matches: 5. Germline-derived CDR1 and CDR2 are MNHEY and SMNVEV (reference sequence). CDR3 size: 16 residues. CDR3: CASSHGLAGHTDTQYF. In DNA, the CDR3 is TGTGCCAGCAGTCACGGACTAGCGGGGCACACAGATACGCAGTATTTT.

The chain carries TRBV10-3 and TRBJ1-2; D remains ambiguous. Germline V gene sequence: CDR1 ENHRY, CDR2 SYGVKD. The CDR3 runs to 11 residues. V lost 11 bases to trimming and J lost 8 bases, with 15 bases between them. CDR3 protein: CAVLRGLGYTF. CDR3 nucleotides: TGTGCCGTTCTGCGAGGCTTGGGCTACACCTTC.

The chain employs TRBV4-3 and TRBJ2-5, with D unclear. Germline lookup yields CDR1 LGHNA and CDR2 YSLEER. There are 15 residues in the CDR3. Trimming left V 0 bases short and J 2 bases short, with 10 bases between. CDR3 sequence reads: CASSQDTESQETQYF. The CDR3 DNA reads as TGCGCCAGCAGCCAAGATACGGAGTCACAAGAGACCCAGTACTTC.

This clonotype came up a few times. The rearrangement joins TRBV20-1 to TRBJ2-7; D is unclear. Trimming stripped 1 base from V and 7 bases from J, with 8 bases between. This CDR3 has 11 residues. Germline V CDR1 and CDR2: DFQATT, SNEGSKA (reference sequence). The CDR3 here is CSARGSGEQYF. The CDR3 DNA reads as TGCAGTGCTAGAGGTTCGGGTGAGCAGTACTTC.

This clonotype has at least ten counts. This chain joins TRBV12-3 or TRBV12-4 and TRBJ2-1; D is ambiguous. The CDR3 consists of 16 residues. V was clipped by 8 bases and J by 0 bases, with 17 bases between them. The CDR3 reads CASVPRSEASYNEQFF. DNA for the CDR3: TGTGCCAGCGTACCGAGGTCTGAGGCCTCCTACAATGAGCAGTTCTTC.

This clonotype has ten or more counts. The V gene is TRBV15, the J gene TRBJ2-3; D call uncertain. V was trimmed by 1 base and J by 5 bases, leaving 10 bases between them. This CDR3 has 14 residues. Germline V gives CDR1 LNHNV, CDR2 YYDKDF (reference sequence). The DNA of the CDR3 is TGTGCCACCAGCAGAGTGTCTAGAGTAGATACGCAGTATTTT. Translation: CATSRVSRVDTQYF.

In its sample, this clonotype was seen a few times. The chain carries TRBV4-2 and TRBJ2-5; 12 positions match TRBD2. V lost 1 base, J lost 7 bases, and 10 bases stayed unmatched. This CDR3 comprises 17 residues. CDR1 and CDR2 from the germline V gene are LGHNA and YNFKEQ. In DNA form, the CDR3 reads TGTGCCAGCAGCCAAGGAGGGACTAGCGGGTTATCGGGGACCCAGTACTTC. Amino acids: CASSQGGTSGLSGTQYF.

The V call is TRBV5-5, the J call TRBJ2-5; TRBD2 matches 11 bases. Germline values: CDR1 SGHKS, CDR2 YYEKEE (reference sequence). The CDR3 covers 15 residues. V shed 4 bases, J shed 5 bases, and the junction held 7 bases outside the gene matches. The CDR3, as DNA: TGTGCCAGCAGCCCGGTGGGACTAGCGGTGGAGACCCAGTACTTC. It yields the protein CASSPVGLAVETQYF.

This clonotype turned up a few times. The chain joins TRBV10-1 to TRBJ2-1; 7 bases match TRBD1. The CDR3 sequence is 13 residues long. The ends lost 2 bases at V and 6 bases at J; junction bases unmatched: 1. Per germline, CDR1 WNHNN and CDR2 SYGVQD (reference sequence). In DNA form, the CDR3 reads TGCGCCAGCAGTGAGGCAGGGGGCAATGAGCAGTTCTTC. It translates to CASSEAGGNEQFF.

This clonotype came up many times. V gene TRBV6-6 combines with J gene TRBJ2-1, with D possibly TRBD2 on 5 matching bases. This CDR3 is 17 amino acids long. Trimming took 6 bases from V and 2 from J, leaving 20 bases between them. Germline V gene sequence: CDR1 MNHNY, CDR2 SVGAGI (reference sequence). CDR3 DNA: TGTGCCAGCAGCATGAACGGCGGACTTGTTACCTACAATGAGCAGTTCTTC. Residues: CASSMNGGLVTYNEQFF.

This clonotype has a handful of counts. The chain recombines TRBV7-9 with TRBJ2-5; TRBD1 might be the D (5 bases). Trimming took 1 base from V and 5 from J, leaving 17 bases between them. Germline V gene data show CDR1 as SEHNR and CDR2 as FQNEAQ (reference sequence). This CDR3 has 16 amino acids. The CDR3 DNA follows: TGTGCCAGCAGCTTAGGGGGCCAGATTAAGGGGGAGACCCAGTACTTC. This gives the protein CASSLGGQIKGETQYF.

The chain links TRBV9 to TRBJ2-2; D is possibly TRBD2 (6 bases). There are 13 residues in the CDR3. Germline assignment: CDR1 SGDLS and CDR2 YYNGEE. V shed 0 bases and J shed 6 bases, with 6 bases lying between them. Here the CDR3 reads CASSVGGAGELFF. The CDR3 DNA reads as TGTGCCAGCAGCGTAGGGGGGGCCGGGGAGCTGTTTTTT.

This clonotype came up many times. The rearrangement joins TRBV20-1 to TRBJ2-4, with 8 bases fitting TRBD2. The CDR3 is 16 amino acids. Trimming cost V 0 bases and J 2 bases; bases outside gene matches: 6. CDR1 and CDR2 (germline): DFQATT, SNEGSKA (reference sequence). CDR3 bases: TGCAGTGCTAGAGAAGGACGGGAGGGGTCCAAAAACATTCAGTACTTC. It is translated as CSAREGREGSKNIQYF.

The chain recombines TRBV5-6 with TRBJ2-3; 11 bases match TRBD2. Germline V gene sequence: CDR1 SGHDT, CDR2 YYEEEE. Unmatched junction bases numbered 6, after V lost 2 bases and J lost 7 bases. This CDR3 has 15 amino acids. CDR3 nucleotide sequence: TGTGCCAGCAGCTTTCCGGGACTAGCGGATAATACGCAGTATTTT. Its translation: CASSFPGLADNTQYF.

This clonotype was counted between two and nine times. The chain couples TRBV9 to TRBJ2-5; D perhaps matches TRBD2 (7 bases). V lost 5 bases to trimming and J lost 0 bases, with 11 bases between them. This CDR3 region has 14 residues. Germline loops: CDR1 SGDLS, CDR2 YYNGEE. CDR3 sequence reads: CASSRGGHQETQYF. The CDR3 DNA sequence: TGTGCCAGCAGTAGGGGGGGACACCAAGAGACCCAGTACTTC.

The chain has TRBV5-6 and TRBJ2-4; weak D call: TRBD1 (5 bases). The CDR3 is 16 residues long. The germline gives CDR1 SGHDT, CDR2 YYEEEE. Deletions cut 4 bases from V and 1 base from J, with 15 bases between. DNA of the CDR3: TGTGCCAGCAGCCCTTTAGGGGTCTTGGCCAAAAACATTCAGTACTTC. It codes for CASSPLGVLAKNIQYF.

This clonotype showed up just a few times. V and J are TRBV6-2 or TRBV6-3 and TRBJ1-1; D gene ambiguous. The CDR3 loop spans 11 amino acids. Trimming shortened V by 7 bases and J by 5 bases, and 8 bases separated the two germline ends. Germline loops: CDR1 MNHEY, CDR2 SVGEGT. The CDR3 loop reads CASKGLTEAFF. CDR3 DNA: TGTGCCAGCAAGGGTCTTACTGAAGCTTTCTTT.

There are a few counts of this clonotype. This chain links TRBV6-2 or TRBV6-3 with TRBJ1-1; 9 nucleotides agree with TRBD1. V lost 2 bases, J lost 1 base, and 5 bases stayed unmatched. The CDR3 length is 16 residues. The germline gives CDR1 MNHEY, CDR2 SVGEGT. In nucleotides, the CDR3 is TGTGCCAGCAGTTACGGCGGGACAGGGAAGAACACTGAAGCTTTCTTT. Translating gives CASSYGGTGKNTEAFF.

This clonotype was observed a handful of times. The chain has TRBV3-1 and TRBJ2-3, with a possible D match to TRBD2 (6 bases). The germline V gene encodes CDR1 LGHDT and CDR2 YNNKEL (reference sequence). Deletions cut 1 base from V and 2 bases from J, with 13 bases between. The CDR3 covers 16 residues. CDR3 bases: TGTGCCAGCAGCCAAGTTGGCGGGGAAGCCACAGATACGCAGTATTTT. Translating gives CASSQVGGEATDTQYF.

A few counts support this clonotype. The genes are TRBV10-3 and TRBJ1-6; D gene ambiguous. There are 14 residues in the CDR3. Germline V lookup: CDR1 ENHRY, CDR2 SYGVKD. V was clipped by 3 bases and J by 2 bases, with 5 bases between them. For the CDR3, the DNA is TGTGCCATCAGTGATATAGCCTATAATTCACCCCTCCACTTT. It is translated as CAISDIAYNSPLHF.

The table lists this clonotype with many counts. The rearrangement uses TRBV27 and TRBJ2-7; 8 bases line up with TRBD2. Germline assignment: CDR1 MNHEY and CDR2 SMNVEV (reference sequence). The junction had 3 bases not matched to a gene; V was cut back by 3 bases and J by 2 bases. CDR3 length: 14 residues. CDR3 in DNA: TGTGCCAGCAGTTTTTTCGGGGGGGCCTACGAGCAGTACTTC. It codes for CASSFFGGAYEQYF.

The table lists this clonotype with a few counts. The chain carries TRBV24-1 and TRBJ2-5; tentative D call: TRBD2 (5 bases). The length of the CDR3 is 14 residues. Germline CDR1 is KGHDR and CDR2 is SFDVKD. The V end was cut by 1 base, the J end by 5 bases, with 10 bases between. CDR3 in amino acids: CATSDLAGSETQYF. In DNA form, the CDR3 reads TGTGCCACCAGTGATTTAGCTGGGAGTGAGACCCAGTACTTC.

This clonotype came up a few times. The rearrangement links TRBV12-3 or TRBV12-4 to TRBJ2-1; TRBD2 matches at 10 bases. This CDR3 spans 17 amino acids. After removal of 1 base from V and 10 bases from J, the junction contained 13 bases not matched to a gene. CDR3 protein: CASSLVGTSATIGEQFF. CDR3 in DNA: TGTGCCAGCAGTTTAGTTGGGACTAGCGCCACGATTGGAGAGCAGTTCTTC.

This clonotype was seen ten or more times. The gene calls are TRBV12-3 or TRBV12-4 and TRBJ2-5; perhaps D is TRBD1 or TRBD2 (5 bases each). The CDR3 runs 14 residues. V was cut by 5 bases and J by 10 bases, with 20 bases left in between. Here the CDR3 reads CASSPRDGSIVQYF. The DNA for the CDR3 is TGTGCCAGCAGTCCAAGGGACGGATCAATTGTCCAGTACTTC.

This clonotype has a count of ten or more. V is TRBV4-1 and J is TRBJ2-4; no clear D gene. In germline, CDR1 is MGHRA, CDR2 YSYEKL. The germline V and J ends were trimmed by 3 bases and 2 bases, with 14 bases remaining between them. The CDR3 spans 16 residues. The CDR3 loop reads CASSHSLSEPKNIQYF. The CDR3 coding sequence is TGCGCCAGCAGCCACTCCCTTTCGGAGCCCAAAAACATTCAGTACTTC.

This sequence joins TRBV4-2 and TRBJ2-7; D is unclear. CDR3 length: 12 amino acids. V shed 0 bases and J shed 6 bases, with 6 bases lying between them. Germline CDR1 LGHNA, CDR2 YNFKEQ. The CDR3 spells CASSQDWGEQYF. CDR3 nucleotide sequence: TGTGCCAGCAGCCAAGATTGGGGCGAGCAGTACTTC.

Many counts were recorded for this clonotype. No DNA is shown, since the ends of the CDR3 on it are uncertain; the CDR3 is the one TCRdb lists. This chain uses TRBV21-1 with TRBJ2-7; no DNA check was done on the table's D call, TRBD1. TRBV21-1 is classified as a pseudogene. The CDR3 region is 20 residues in length, termini included. CDR3 region: CASSKECWGLGSHLAYEQYF.